These 18 T cell receptor beta chains were all obtained from the same sample, sequenced in a study of T cells in Graves' hyperthyroidism and ophthalmopathy. Template material for amplifying TCR beta CDR3 regions consisted of RNA transcripts. The study used the HTBI primer set for a first-round RT-PCR of the TCR CDR3. TCRdb reprocessed the multiplex PCR reads with MiXCR, giving one entry per CDR3 protein. The table includes around 800,000 distinct CDR3 sequences, over 35% detected once. The sequenced material came from blood. These receptors all come from a young man with Graves' hyperthyroidism.

This clonotype was counted at least ten times. J is TRBJ1-1 and V is TRBV7-8, with a weak D call TRBD1 (5 bases). The V gene lost 5 bases and the J gene lost 2 bases, with 21 bases spanning the gap. The germline V gene has CDR1 SGHVS and CDR2 FQNEAQ. The CDR3 covers 17 residues. CDR3 region: CASSVPGSGAENTEAFF. The CDR3 nucleotides are TGTGCCAGCAGCGTACCAGGGTCCGGGGCGGAAAACACTGAAGCTTTCTTT.

The chain carries TRBV7-9 and TRBJ2-7, with 16 bases matching TRBD2. Germline V CDR1 and CDR2: SEHNR, FQNEAQ (reference sequence). With 5 bases clipped from V and 5 bases from J, the junction kept 6 bases outside the gene matches. The CDR3 covers 16 residues. CDR3 DNA: TGTGCCAGCAGCGCCGGGACTAGCGGGAGGGCCGACGAGCAGTACTTC. Its translation is CASSAGTSGRADEQYF. The full variable domain, with the rest looked up from reference TRBV7-9 and TRBJ2-7, is DTGVSQNPRHKITKRGQNVTFRCDPISEHNRLYWYRQTLGQGPEFLTYFQNEAQLEKSRLLSDRFSAERPKGSFSTLEIQRTEQGDSAMYLCASSAGTSGRADEQYFGPGTRLTVT.

This rearrangement joins TRBV15 to TRBJ1-1, with TRBD1 as a possible D gene (6 bases). Germline assignment: CDR1 LNHNV and CDR2 YYDKDF (reference sequence). CDR3 size: 19 residues. Trimming took off 0 bases at V and 4 bases at J, with 24 bases between the two ends. The CDR3 coding sequence is TGTGCCACCAGCAGAGATAGGCAGGGGACGCTGGGCGATGGCACTGAAGCTTTCTTT. It encodes CATSRDRQGTLGDGTEAFF.

This clonotype was recorded many times. The chain links TRBV9 to TRBJ2-7; 9 bases match TRBD2. V lost 0 bases and J lost 5; bases outside the gene matches: 6. CDR1 is SGDLS, CDR2 YYNGEE, per germline. The CDR3 covers 15 residues. DNA of the CDR3: TGTGCCAGCAGCGTAGGTAGCGGGAGTACCAACGAGCAGTACTTC. It yields the protein CASSVGSGSTNEQYF. Full variable domain (remainder filled in from reference TRBV9 and TRBJ2-7): DSGVTQTPKHLITATGQRVTLRCSPRSGDLSVYWYQQSLDQGLQFLIQYYNGEERAKGNILERFSAQQFPDLHSELNLSSLELGDSALYFCASSVGSGSTNEQYFGPGTRLTVT.

This chain connects TRBV12-3 or TRBV12-4 to TRBJ1-6; maybe TRBD1 (6 bases). V gave up 7 bases and J gave up 7 bases, with 17 bases separating them. The CDR3 is 15 residues long. The CDR3 reads CASTLGGGRNSPLHF. The CDR3 DNA reads TGTGCCAGCACCCTCGGAGGGGGGAGGAATTCACCCCTCCACTTT.

This clonotype was seen a few times. CDR3 loop: CASSPRGFEAFF. CDR3 nucleotide sequence: TGTGCCAGCAGCCCGAGGGGCTTTGAAGCTTTCTTT. The chain joins TRBV12-3 or TRBV12-4 to TRBJ1-1; weak D call: TRBD1 (5 bases). The CDR3 has 12 residues. V was pared by 6 bases and J by 7 bases, with 12 bases between.

The chain carries TRBV9 and TRBJ2-7, with 15 bases that match TRBD2. The CDR3 loop spans 15 amino acids. V trimming: 2 bases; J trimming: 7 bases; junction bases outside the gene matches: 4. Looked up from germline, CDR1 is SGDLS and CDR2 is YYNGEE. This CDR3 reads CASSVEGLAGGEQYF. The CDR3 nucleotides are TGTGCCAGCAGCGTGGAAGGACTAGCGGGAGGGGAGCAGTACTTC.

The sample holds a few counts of this clonotype. Mismatch with germline at one junction end may stem from a read error. The V gene is TRBV7-9, the J gene TRBJ1-1, with D possibly being TRBD1 (5 bases). Looked up from germline, CDR1 is SEHNR and CDR2 is FQNEAQ (reference sequence). CDR3 length: 15 amino acids. The chain's CDR3 is CASSQGASPDTEAFF. Here the CDR3 DNA reads TGCGCCAGCAGCCAAGGGGCCTCCCCGGACACTGAAGCTTTCTTT.

Comment on this clonotype: Compared with germline, one end of the junction differs, possibly owing to a read error. The chain joins TRBV7-9 to TRBJ2-7, with 11 positions matching TRBD1. Germline V CDR1 and CDR2: SEHNR, FQNEAQ (reference sequence). The CDR3 has 15 residues. Here the CDR3 DNA reads TGCGCCAGCAGCCAGGACCGGGACAGGGGGTACGAGCAGTACTTC. Translated, it gives CASSQDRDRGYEQYF.

The table lists this clonotype with a few counts. The J gene is TRBJ2-7, the V gene TRBV2; TRBD1 matches 7 bases. V was clipped by 10 bases and J by 0 bases; unmatched bases: 3. CDR1 is SNHLY, CDR2 FYNNEI, per germline. The CDR3 spans 12 residues. CDR3 region: CAIRDSSYEQYF. DNA for the CDR3: TGTGCCATCCGGGACAGCTCCTACGAGCAGTACTTC.

This clonotype was recorded at least ten times. The chain recombines TRBV7-9 with TRBJ1-2; TRBD1 agrees at 10 bases. Germline V gives CDR1 SEHNR, CDR2 FQNEAQ (reference sequence). V dropped 3 bases and J dropped 4; count of bases not matched to a gene: 5. The CDR3 is 15 residues long. Here the CDR3 DNA reads TGTGCCAGCAGCTTCGGGACAGGGGATGGCTATGGCTACACCTTC. Translation gives CASSFGTGDGYGYTF.

This clonotype was seen a few times. The chain uses TRBV7-9 and TRBJ1-4; D is undetermined. V was pared by 2 bases and J by 4 bases, with 11 bases between. This CDR3 region has 15 residues. The germline V gene encodes CDR1 SEHNR and CDR2 FQNEAQ (reference sequence). CDR3 in DNA: TGTGCCAGCAGCTTATTAGAAGGGAGTAATGAAAAACTGTTTTTT. It is translated as CASSLLEGSNEKLFF.

The rearrangement uses TRBV7-3 and TRBJ1-4, with no clear D. CDR1 SGHTA and CDR2 FQGTGA come from the germline V gene. Trimming left V 0 bases short and J 5 bases short, with 7 bases between. The CDR3 loop spans 14 amino acids. CDR3 sequence: CASSLTSGNEKLFF. CDR3 coding DNA: TGTGCCAGCAGCTTAACATCCGGGAATGAAAAACTGTTTTTT.

This clonotype was counted at least ten times. CDR3 sequence reads: CATSSYNSPLHF. CDR3 sequence (DNA): TGTGCCACCTCGAGTTATAATTCACCCCTCCACTTT. The chain joins TRBV15 to TRBJ1-6; unclear D gene. Germline CDR1 LNHNV, CDR2 YYDKDF (reference sequence). CDR3 length: 12 residues. Trimming stripped 8 bases from V and 4 bases from J, with 6 bases between.

The table lists this clonotype with a few counts. The rearrangement uses TRBV19 and TRBJ1-3; unclear D gene. CDR1 is LNHDA, CDR2 SQIVND, per germline (reference sequence). CDR3 length equals 16 residues. Trimming took off 4 bases at V and 0 bases at J, with 13 bases between the two ends. CDR3 bases: TGTGCCAGTAGTACTATTCCTGATAGCTCTGGAAACACCATATATTTT. Translation: CASSTIPDSSGNTIYF.

This clonotype was seen many times. CDR3: CSVALPRQGDEKLFF. CDR3 in DNA: TGCAGCGTCGCACTACCGCGACAGGGAGATGAAAAACTGTTTTTT. V usage is TRBV29-1 and J usage is TRBJ1-4; 7 bases are a match to TRBD1. CDR1 is SQVTM and CDR2 is ANQGSEA in the germline V gene. The CDR3 spans 15 residues. Unmatched junction bases numbered 13, after V lost 6 bases and J lost 6 bases.

This clonotype has ten or more counts. For the CDR3, the DNA is TGCGCCAGCAGCCTAGGTGGGGCAGACGAGCAGTACTTC. This sequence encodes CASSLGGADEQYF. This chain joins TRBV5-1 and TRBJ2-7, with D possibly matching TRBD1 (5 bases). Trimming shortened V by 4 bases and J by 5 bases, and 13 bases separated the two germline ends. Germline V CDR1 and CDR2: SGHRS, YFSETQ. The CDR3 length is 13 residues.

This clonotype was counted a few times. The V and J genes are TRBV20-1 and TRBJ1-4; TRBD1 is a possible D gene (6 bases). The CDR3 is 13 amino acids. Germline V gene sequence: CDR1 DFQATT, CDR2 SNEGSKA (reference sequence). V was clipped by 6 bases and J by 4 bases, with 12 bases between them. DNA for the CDR3: TGCAGTGCGGCCCCGGGACATAATGAAAAACTGTTTTTT. Translation gives CSAAPGHNEKLFF.